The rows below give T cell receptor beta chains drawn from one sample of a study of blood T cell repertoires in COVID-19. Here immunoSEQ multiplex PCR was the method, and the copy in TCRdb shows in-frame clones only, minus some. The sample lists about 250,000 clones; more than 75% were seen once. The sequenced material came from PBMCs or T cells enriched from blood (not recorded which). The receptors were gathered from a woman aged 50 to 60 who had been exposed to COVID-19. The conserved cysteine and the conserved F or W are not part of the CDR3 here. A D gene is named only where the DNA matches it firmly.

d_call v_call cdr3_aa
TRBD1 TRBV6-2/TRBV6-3 ASSRPTGVSNQPQH
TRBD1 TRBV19 ASNPDRGGDTQY
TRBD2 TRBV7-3 ASSLSGGAWANVLT
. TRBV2 ASTERGGTGELF
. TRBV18 ASSPDSPTYGYT
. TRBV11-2 ASSLSNTEAF
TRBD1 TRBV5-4 ASSLGGTGSSGNTIY
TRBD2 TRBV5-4 ASSLRLIQGGYNEQF
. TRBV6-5 ASSPTGETQY
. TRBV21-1 ASSTKGRGNEKLF
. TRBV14 ASSRRRGLMNTEAF
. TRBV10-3 AISEGEETQY
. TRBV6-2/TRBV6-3 ASSYGTRTNSPLH
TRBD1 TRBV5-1 ASSQTPGTGNEQY
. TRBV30 ASQDRRKYNEQF
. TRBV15 ATTIRQGPNEKLF
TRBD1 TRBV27 ASSSGTGEQPQH
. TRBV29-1 SVLWLRGDYGYT
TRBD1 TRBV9 ASSPHRGQTKIFSGANVLT
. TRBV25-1 ASSEAKGAEKLF
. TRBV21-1 ASSRQGVTNEQF
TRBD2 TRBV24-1 ATSDRGGPSTDTQY
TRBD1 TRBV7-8 ASSLGTPGQGNAF
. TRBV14 ASSPWARRLGGGANVLT
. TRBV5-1 ASSLGLGNTIY
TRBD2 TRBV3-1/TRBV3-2 ASSPTLAGGPGEQF
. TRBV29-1 SVEGGPSYNEQF
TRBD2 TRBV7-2 ASSLEGTRHEQY
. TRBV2 ASSGRNTIY
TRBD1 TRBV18 ASSPPSTGGINEQY
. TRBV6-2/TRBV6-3 ASSYATGMDEQY
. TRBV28 ASSPGRGLIMNTEAF
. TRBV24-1 ATSDFAGSTDTQY
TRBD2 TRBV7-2 ASSQGLGRETQY
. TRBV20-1 SASREGSEKLF
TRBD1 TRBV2 ASTGQGRDQTYEQY
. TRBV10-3 AISPPPGQRGGETQY
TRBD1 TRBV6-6 ASSYDDRGTQPQH
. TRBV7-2 ASSPNRGNQPQH
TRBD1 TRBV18 ASSPPGDRGDQPQH
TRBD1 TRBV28 ASTLTGDEKLF
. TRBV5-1 ASSLEVRGSDGYT
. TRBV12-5 ASGLVPVYNEQF
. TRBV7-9 ASSLGGVNTEAF
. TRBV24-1 ATSAPGQDYYNEQF
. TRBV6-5 ASSYLAGNTEAF
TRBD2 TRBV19 ASSLRGGRNEQF
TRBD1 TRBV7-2 ASSFTQGAGTQY
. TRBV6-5 ASSLAGQLAEAF
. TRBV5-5 ASSSLTGLGETQY
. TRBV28 ASSPERGASEQY